This paragraph covers one T cell receptor (beta chain) sequence. Germline CDR1 reads MNHNS; CDR2 reads SASEGT. Trimming took 5 bases from V and 7 from J, leaving 18 bases between them. The CDR3 is 15 amino acids. During its preparation, the TCRbeta library received unique molecular identifiers. A single record per CDR3 protein comes from TCRdb applying MiXCR to the PCR reads. The sample has some 390,000 distinct CDR3 sequences; 20% are singletons. The sample originates from a study of T-cell reconstitution after alpha-beta-depleted transplantation in children. Specimen: PBMCs from the stem cell graft donor, collected from the stem cell graft. The clonotype comes from a human donor who donated a stem cell graft to a child with acute myeloid leukemia. The chain recombines TRBV6-1 with TRBJ1-5, with D possibly TRBD1 on 5 matching bases. CDR3 bases: TGTGCCAGCAGTCCCGACAGAAACCCTTGGCAGCCCCAGCATTTT. It is translated as CASSPDRNPWQPQHF.